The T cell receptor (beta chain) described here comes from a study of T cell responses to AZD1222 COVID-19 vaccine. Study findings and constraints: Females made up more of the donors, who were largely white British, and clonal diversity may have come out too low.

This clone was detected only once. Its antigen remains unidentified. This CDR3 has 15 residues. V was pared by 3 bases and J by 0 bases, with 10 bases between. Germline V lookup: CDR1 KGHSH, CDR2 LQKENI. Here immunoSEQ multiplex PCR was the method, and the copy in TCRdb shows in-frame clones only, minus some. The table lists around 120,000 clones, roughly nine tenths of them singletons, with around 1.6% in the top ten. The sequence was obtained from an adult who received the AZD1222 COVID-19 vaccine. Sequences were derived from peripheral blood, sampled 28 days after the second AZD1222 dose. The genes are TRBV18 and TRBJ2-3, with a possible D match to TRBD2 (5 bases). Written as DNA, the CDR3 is TGTGCCAGCTCACCGGGAGCCGGGAGCACAGATACGCAGTATTTT. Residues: CASSPGAGSTDTQYF. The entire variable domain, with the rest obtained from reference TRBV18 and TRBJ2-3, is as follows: NAGVMQNPRHLVRRRGQEARLRCSPMKGHSHVYWYRQLPEEGLKFMVYLQKENIIDESGMPKERFSAEFPKEGPSILRIQQVVRGDSAAYFCASSPGAGSTDTQYFGPGTRLTVL.